The sequence of this T cell receptor (beta chain) was determined in a study of cytomegalovirus exposure and HLA in healthy donors. The study's findings and limits: Earlier results showed most TCR beta V segments being productive about 87% or about 30% of the time. In vitro checks showed that a few CMV-associated chains really do target CMV antigens.

The V gene's germline CDR1 is GTSNPN and CDR2 SVGIG (reference sequence). The CDR3 covers 14 residues. This clone was counted once. Its antigen remains unknown. A read error may produce the germline difference seen at one junction end. The PCR made use of 60 Vbeta and 13 Jbeta primers. Repertoires were generated with immunoSEQ multiplex PCR, while TCRdb's copy carries only in-frame clones and drops some. The sample has about 130,000 clones, around 85% seen once. This TCR derives from a boy aged 10-17 years in good health and CMV-seronegative. Sequences were obtained from PBMCs. V usage is TRBV30 and J usage is TRBJ1-2; TRBD1 is a possible D gene (5 bases). Here the CDR3 reads CAWSRMTAHYGYPF. The CDR3 coding sequence is TGTGCCTGGAGTCGAATGACAGCCCATTATGGCTACCCCTTC.